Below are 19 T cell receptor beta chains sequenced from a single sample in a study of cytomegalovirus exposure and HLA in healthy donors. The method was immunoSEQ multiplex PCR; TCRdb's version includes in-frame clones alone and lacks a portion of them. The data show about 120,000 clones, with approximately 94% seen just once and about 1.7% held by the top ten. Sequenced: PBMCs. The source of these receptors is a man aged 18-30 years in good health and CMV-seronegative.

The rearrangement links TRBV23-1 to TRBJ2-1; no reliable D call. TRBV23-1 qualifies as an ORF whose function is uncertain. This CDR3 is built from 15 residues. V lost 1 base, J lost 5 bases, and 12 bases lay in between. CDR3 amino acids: CASSQWVGSDNEQFF. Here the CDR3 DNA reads TGCGCCAGCAGTCAATGGGTCGGCAGCGACAATGAGCAGTTCTTC.

CDR3 nucleotides: TGTGCCAGCAGTTTATCAGGGGGTAACACTGAAGCTTTCTTT. Amino acids: CASSLSGGNTEAFF. This rearrangement joins TRBV27 to TRBJ1-1, with D maybe TRBD1 (6 bases). Per the germline V gene, CDR1 is MNHEY and CDR2 is SMNVEV (reference sequence). The CDR3 consists of 14 residues. V was trimmed by 0 bases and J by 2 bases, leaving 7 bases between them.

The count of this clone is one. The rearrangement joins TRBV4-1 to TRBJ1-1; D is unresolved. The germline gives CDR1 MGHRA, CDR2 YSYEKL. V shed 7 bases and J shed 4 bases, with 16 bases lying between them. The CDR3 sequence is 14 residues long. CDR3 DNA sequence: TGCGCCAGCACCCAGGAGGATGAAGGCACTGAAGCTTTCTTT. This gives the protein CASTQEDEGTEAFF.

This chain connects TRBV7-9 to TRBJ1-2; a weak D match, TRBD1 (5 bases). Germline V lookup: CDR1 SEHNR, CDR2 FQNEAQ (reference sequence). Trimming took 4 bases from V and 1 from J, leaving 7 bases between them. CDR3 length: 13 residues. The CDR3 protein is CASSWGGNYGYTF. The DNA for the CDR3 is TGTGCCAGCAGCTGGGGGGGTAACTATGGCTACACCTTC.

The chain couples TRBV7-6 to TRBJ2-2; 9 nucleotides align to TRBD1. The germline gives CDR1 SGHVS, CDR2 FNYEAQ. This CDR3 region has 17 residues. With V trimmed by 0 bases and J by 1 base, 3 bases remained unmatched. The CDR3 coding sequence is TGTGCCAGCAGCTTAGCGCGGGGACAGGGGAACACCGGGGAGCTGTTTTTT. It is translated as CASSLARGQGNTGELFF.

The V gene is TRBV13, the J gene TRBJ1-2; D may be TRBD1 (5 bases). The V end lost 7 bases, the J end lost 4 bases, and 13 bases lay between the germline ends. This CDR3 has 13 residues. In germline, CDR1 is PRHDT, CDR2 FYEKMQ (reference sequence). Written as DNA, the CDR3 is TGTGCCAGCACCTCGCGGGGGAGCTATGGCTACACCTTC. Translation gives CASTSRGSYGYTF. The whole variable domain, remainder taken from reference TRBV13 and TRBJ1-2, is AAGVIQSPRHLIKEKRETATLKCYPIPRHDTVYWYQQGPGQDPQFLISFYEKMQSDKGSIPDRFSAQQFSDYHSELNMSSLELGDSALYFCASTSRGSYGYTFGSGTRLTVV.

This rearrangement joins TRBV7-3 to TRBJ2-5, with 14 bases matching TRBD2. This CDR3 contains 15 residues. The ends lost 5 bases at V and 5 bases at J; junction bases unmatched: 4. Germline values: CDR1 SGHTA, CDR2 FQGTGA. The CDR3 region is CASSPGTSGSETQYF. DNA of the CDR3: TGTGCCAGCAGCCCCGGGACTAGCGGGAGCGAGACCCAGTACTTC.

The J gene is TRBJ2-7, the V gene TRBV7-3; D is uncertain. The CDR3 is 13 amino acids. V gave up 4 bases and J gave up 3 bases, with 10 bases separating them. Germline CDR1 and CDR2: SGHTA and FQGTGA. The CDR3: CASSSAVGYEQYF. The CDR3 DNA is TGTGCCAGCAGCTCTGCGGTAGGCTACGAGCAGTACTTC.

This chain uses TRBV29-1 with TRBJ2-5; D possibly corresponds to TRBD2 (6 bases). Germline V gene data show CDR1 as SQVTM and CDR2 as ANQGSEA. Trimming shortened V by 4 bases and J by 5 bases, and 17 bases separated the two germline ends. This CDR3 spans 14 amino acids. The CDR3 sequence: CSVGRAAEGETQYF. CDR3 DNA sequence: TGCAGCGTTGGCCGGGCGGCGGAGGGGGAGACCCAGTACTTC.

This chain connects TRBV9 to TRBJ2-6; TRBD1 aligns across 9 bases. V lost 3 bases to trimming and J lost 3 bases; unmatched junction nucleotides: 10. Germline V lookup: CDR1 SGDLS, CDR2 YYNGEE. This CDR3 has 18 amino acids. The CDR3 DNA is TGTGCCAGCAGCGCCTTGGGACAGGGAATTCGTGGGGCCAACGTCCTGACTTTC. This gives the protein CASSALGQGIRGANVLTF.

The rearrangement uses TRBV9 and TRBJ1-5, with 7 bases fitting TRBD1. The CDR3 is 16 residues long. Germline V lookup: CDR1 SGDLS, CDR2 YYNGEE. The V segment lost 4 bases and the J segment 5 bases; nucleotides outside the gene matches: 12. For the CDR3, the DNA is TGTGCCAGCAGCCCGGCCGCCCACGACAGGGATCAGCCCCAGCATTTT. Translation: CASSPAAHDRDQPQHF.

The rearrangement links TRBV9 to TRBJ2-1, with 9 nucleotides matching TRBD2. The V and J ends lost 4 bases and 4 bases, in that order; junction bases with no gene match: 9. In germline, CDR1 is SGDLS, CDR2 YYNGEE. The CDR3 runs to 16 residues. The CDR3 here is CASSPLRGGGYNEQFF. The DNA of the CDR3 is TGTGCCAGCAGCCCCCTCCGCGGGGGGGGGTACAATGAGCAGTTCTTC.

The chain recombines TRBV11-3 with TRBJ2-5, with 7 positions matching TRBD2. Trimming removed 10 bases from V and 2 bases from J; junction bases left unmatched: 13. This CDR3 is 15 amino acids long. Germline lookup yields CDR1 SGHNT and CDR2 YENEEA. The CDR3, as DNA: TGTGCCACGCCTCCTTTTGAGCGGGGTCAAGAGACCCAGTACTTC. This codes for CATPPFERGQETQYF.

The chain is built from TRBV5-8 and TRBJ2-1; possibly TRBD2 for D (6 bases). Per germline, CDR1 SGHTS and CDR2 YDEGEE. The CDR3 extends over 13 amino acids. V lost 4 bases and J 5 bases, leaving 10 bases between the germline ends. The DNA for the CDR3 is TGTGCCAGCAGCCTAATAGCGGACAATGAGCAGTTCTTC. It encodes CASSLIADNEQFF.

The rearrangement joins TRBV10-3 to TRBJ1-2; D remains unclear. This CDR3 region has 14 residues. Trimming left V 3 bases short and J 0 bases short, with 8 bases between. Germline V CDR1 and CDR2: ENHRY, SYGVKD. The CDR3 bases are TGTGCCATCAGTGAAGCCGAATCTAACTATGGCTACACCTTC. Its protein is CAISEAESNYGYTF.

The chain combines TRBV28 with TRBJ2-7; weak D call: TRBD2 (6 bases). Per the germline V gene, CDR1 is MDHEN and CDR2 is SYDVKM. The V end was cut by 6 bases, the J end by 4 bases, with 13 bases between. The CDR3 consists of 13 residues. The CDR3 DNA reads TGTGCCAGCAGGGGGGGAGGACGATACGAGCAGTACTTC. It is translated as CASRGGGRYEQYF.

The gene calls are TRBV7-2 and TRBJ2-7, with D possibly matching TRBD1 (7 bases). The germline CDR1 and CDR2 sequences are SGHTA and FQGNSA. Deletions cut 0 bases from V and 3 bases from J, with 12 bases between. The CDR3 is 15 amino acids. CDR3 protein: CASSLAGGQNYEQYF. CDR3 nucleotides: TGTGCCAGCAGCTTAGCGGGGGGACAGAACTACGAGCAGTACTTC.

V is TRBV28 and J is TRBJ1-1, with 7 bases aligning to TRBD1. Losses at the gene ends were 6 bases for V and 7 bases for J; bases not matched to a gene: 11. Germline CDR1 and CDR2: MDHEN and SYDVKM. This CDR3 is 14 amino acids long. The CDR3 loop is CASRPTGTALEAFF. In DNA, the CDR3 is TGTGCCAGCAGGCCGACCGGGACAGCCCTTGAAGCTTTCTTT. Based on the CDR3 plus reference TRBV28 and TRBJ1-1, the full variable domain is DVKVTQSSRYLVKRTGEKVFLECVQDMDHENMFWYRQDPGLGLRLIYFSYDVKMKEKGDIPEGYSVSREKKERFSLILESASTNQTSMYLCASRPTGTALEAFFGQGTRLTVV.

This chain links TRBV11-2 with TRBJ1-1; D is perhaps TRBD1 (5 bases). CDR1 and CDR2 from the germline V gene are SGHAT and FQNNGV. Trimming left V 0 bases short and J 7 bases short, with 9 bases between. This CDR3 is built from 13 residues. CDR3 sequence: CASSLDRGNEAFF. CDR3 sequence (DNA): TGTGCCAGCAGCTTAGATCGGGGGAATGAAGCTTTCTTT.